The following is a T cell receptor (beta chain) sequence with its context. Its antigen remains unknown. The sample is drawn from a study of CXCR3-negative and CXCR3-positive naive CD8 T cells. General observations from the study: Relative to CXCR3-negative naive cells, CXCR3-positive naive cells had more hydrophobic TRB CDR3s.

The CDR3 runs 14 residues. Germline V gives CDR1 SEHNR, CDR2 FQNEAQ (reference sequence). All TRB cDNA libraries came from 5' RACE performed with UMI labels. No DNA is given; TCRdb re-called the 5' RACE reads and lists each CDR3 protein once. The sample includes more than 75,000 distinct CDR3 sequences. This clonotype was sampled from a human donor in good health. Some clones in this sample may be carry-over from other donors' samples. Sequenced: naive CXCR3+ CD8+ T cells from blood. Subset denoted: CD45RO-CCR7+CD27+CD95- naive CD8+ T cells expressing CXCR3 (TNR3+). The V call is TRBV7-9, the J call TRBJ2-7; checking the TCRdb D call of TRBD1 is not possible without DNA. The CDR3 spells CASSMTGGDYEQYF.